A selection of T cell receptor beta chains follows, all from one sample in a study of early T cells in non-severe SARS-CoV-2 infection. TCRdb re-analysed the 5' RACE reads in MiXCR, keeping a single row per CDR3 protein. The sample lists 65,000 to 85,000 distinct CDR3 sequences; less than 15% were seen once. The sample comprised whole blood. The receptor source for this set is an adult who was a healthcare worker with PCR-confirmed SARS-CoV-2 infection or an uninfected control (not recorded which). Each CDR3 is given with its conserved first and last residue. A D gene is named only where the DNA matches it firmly. Only some rows state a clone size, as once, few, many or a class for expanded clones.

abundance,len,d_gene,j_gene,v_gene,CDR3nt,CDR3aa
many,13,TRBD1,TRBJ1-1,TRBV29-1,TGCAGCGTCCGGGACAGCCTGAACACTGAAGCTTTCTTT,CSVRDSLNTEAFF
many,14,-,TRBJ1-2,TRBV12-3/TRBV12-4,TGTGCCAGCAGTTTAGGCTTCGAGTCCTATGGCTACACCTTC,CASSLGFESYGYTF
few,12,-,TRBJ1-2,TRBV6-1,TGTGCCACACGACATGGGGTTGATGGCTACACCTTC,CATRHGVDGYTF
many,18,TRBD1,TRBJ1-1,TRBV18,TGTGCCAGCTCTCATTTATCGGGACAGGGGTTTATGAACACTGAAGCTTTCTTT,CASSHLSGQGFMNTEAFF
few,15,-,TRBJ1-3,TRBV12-3/TRBV12-4,TGTGCCAGCAGTTATGCTCTTGGGACTGGAAACACCATATATTTT,CASSYALGTGNTIYF
many,14,-,TRBJ2-1,TRBV4-3,TGCGCCAGCAGCCGCGCTGGAGGGGGCAATGAGCAGTTCTTC,CASSRAGGGNEQFF
-,16,TRBD1,TRBJ2-7,TRBV6-2/TRBV6-3,TGTGCCAGCAGGACTATCGGACAGGGTGGTACCAAGTGTCAGTACTTC,CASRTIGQGGTKCQYF
-,15,-,TRBJ2-6,TRBV5-1,TGCGCCAGCAGCTCGGTGGGGTATGGGGCCAACGTCCTGACTTTC,CASSSVGYGANVLTF
many,16,TRBD2,TRBJ2-2,TRBV19,TGTGCCAGTCGGGGAGCCGGGGGGGTCTTCACCGGGGAGCTGTTTTTT,CASRGAGGVFTGELFF
-,18,-,TRBJ2-6,TRBV7-9,TGTGCCAGCAGCTACACGAGACAGGACTACTCTGGGGCCAACGTCCTGACTTTC,CASSYTRQDYSGANVLTF
few,17,-,TRBJ1-5,TRBV5-1,TGCGCCAGCAGCTTGGTTCCTATCAAATCGAGCAATCAGCCCCAGCATTTT,CASSLVPIKSSNQPQHF
-,12,-,TRBJ2-1,TRBV4-1,TGCGCCACCGCCGGATCGTTTGGGGAGCAGTTCTTC,CATAGSFGEQFF
many,14,-,TRBJ2-6,TRBV29-1,TGCAGCGTTGATGTGCAAGCTGGGGCCAACGTCCTGACTTTC,CSVDVQAGANVLTF
many,14,-,TRBJ1-1,TRBV5-1,TGCGCCAGCAGCTCCCAGGCGGAGAACACTGAAGCTTTCTTT,CASSSQAENTEAFF
once,15,-,TRBJ1-4,TRBV5-1,TGCGCCAGCAGCGTCGGACATGCAACTATTGAAAAACTGTTTTTT,CASSVGHATIEKLFF
-,16,TRBD1,TRBJ1-1,TRBV20-1,TGCAGTGCTAGCCCCATAGGAGGGGGCATGAACACTGAAGCTTTCTTT,CSASPIGGGMNTEAFF
-,14,TRBD1,TRBJ1-2,TRBV12-3/TRBV12-4,TGTGCCAGCAGTTCTACTTCCCGGACAGGGGGCTACACCTTC,CASSSTSRTGGYTF
-,16,TRBD2,TRBJ2-5,TRBV5-1,TGTGCCAGCAGCTTGACCCCGGGACTACGGCAGGAGACCCAGTACTTC,CASSLTPGLRQETQYF